This T cell receptor (beta chain) was captured by sequencing in a study of blood T cell repertoires in COVID-19. Whole-study context: Samples representing acute and convalescent COVID-19 were sourced from the United States, Italy and Spain.

Original data processing: It was from reference gene primer amplification that nucleated cell counts were estimated. Method: immunoSEQ multiplex PCR; TCRdb's copy keeps in-frame clones and lacks some. The DNA was the basis for D and trimming; V, J and clone size are from that table. This repertoire shows around 150,000 clones, 78% found once; its top ten account for around 9.9%. CDR1 SGHKS and CDR2 YYEKEE come from the germline V gene (reference sequence). There are 15 residues in the CDR3. V lost 4 bases and J 4 bases, leaving 18 bases between the germline ends. The sequenced sample consisted of peripheral blood. The sequence was obtained from a man aged 55 to 70 who had recovered from COVID-19. V usage is TRBV5-5 and J usage is TRBJ2-7, with D perhaps TRBD1 (6 bases). The CDR3 here is CASSPEGTSFYEQYF. For the CDR3, the DNA is TGTGCCAGCAGCCCTGAAGGGACATCGTTTTACGAGCAGTACTTC.